These T cell receptor beta chains were read from a single sample in a study of T-cell memory formation after mild COVID-19. TCRdb independently ran MiXCR on the 5' RACE reads; one entry per CDR3 protein. The sample has about 350,000 distinct CDR3 sequences, roughly an eighth seen once; the top ten hold about 24%. Sequences were obtained from PBMCs or a T cell subset sorted from them (not recorded which). The receptors were gathered from a man younger than 30 who had mild COVID-19 (a few samples of this study predate the infection). Cell type and time point are not known. CDR3s include the opening cysteine and the closing phenylalanine or tryptophan. The D gene is left open where the match is weak. Clone size is given for some rows only: seen once, a few or many times, or a class if the clone is expanded.

D gene	J gene	V gene	clone size	CDR3 protein	CDR3 DNA
-	TRBJ2-5	TRBV4-1	many	CASSQDRPGETQYF	TGCGCCAGCAGCCAAGATCGACCAGGGGAGACCCAGTACTTC
TRBD1	TRBJ2-2	TRBV20-1	-	CSARGQGNTGELFF	TGCAGTGCTCGGGGACAGGGGAACACCGGGGAGCTGTTTTTT
-	TRBJ2-5	TRBV6-5	-	CASSYLPQETQYF	TGTGCCAGCAGTTACTTACCCCAAGAGACCCAGTACTTC
-	TRBJ2-1	TRBV5-1	-	CASSLGLSTFNNEQFF	TGCGCCAGCAGCTTGGGCCTGTCTACCTTCAACAATGAGCAGTTCTTC
TRBD1	TRBJ2-2	TRBV10-3	few	CAIRTQTGSNTGELFF	TGTGCCATCAGGACCCAGACAGGGTCGAACACCGGGGAGCTGTTTTTT
-	TRBJ1-2	TRBV6-5	-	CASSYSYDGANYGYTF	TGTGCCAGCAGTTACTCTTATGACGGAGCTAACTATGGCTACACCTTC
-	TRBJ2-1	TRBV18	few	CASSPSPRQGLSDEQFF	TGTGCCAGCTCACCAAGCCCTCGGCAGGGGCTTAGCGATGAGCAGTTCTTC
TRBD2	TRBJ2-3	TRBV12-5	few	CASGLVSGGAQYF	TGTGCTAGTGGTTTGGTAAGCGGGGGGGCCCAGTATTTT
-	TRBJ2-5	TRBV6-5	few	CASSTGFETQYF	TGTGCCAGCAGCACAGGGTTCGAGACCCAGTACTTC
TRBD2	TRBJ2-2	TRBV20-1	-	CSARSGLAGGRGTGELFF	TGCAGTGCTAGGTCCGGCCTAGCGGGGGGCCGGGGGACCGGGGAGCTGTTTTTT
-	TRBJ2-2	TRBV10-3	few	CAISSIANTGELFF	TGTGCCATTTCTAGCATAGCGAACACCGGGGAGCTGTTTTTT
-	TRBJ2-1	TRBV10-2	few	CASSVNYNEQFF	TGCGCCAGCAGTGTAAATTACAATGAGCAGTTCTTC
-	TRBJ2-3	TRBV5-1	many	CASSLGVSKNTQYF	TGCGCCAGCAGCTTGGGGGTGTCAAAGAATACGCAGTATTTT
-	TRBJ1-5	TRBV12-3/TRBV12-4	many	CASSLGERPQHF	TGTGCCAGCAGTTTGGGGGAAAGGCCCCAGCATTTT
-	TRBJ1-3	TRBV6-1	-	CASGFKGWSGNTIYF	TGTGCCAGCGGGTTTAAGGGGTGGTCGGGCAACACCATATATTTT
-	TRBJ2-3	TRBV4-1	-	CASSQGPFSTDTQYF	TGCGCCAGCAGCCAAGGCCCCTTTAGCACAGATACGCAGTATTTT
-	TRBJ2-6	TRBV2	-	CASSGDTSGANVLTF	TGTGCCAGCAGTGGGGACACATCGGGGGCCAACGTCCTGACTTTC
-	TRBJ2-7	TRBV6-2/TRBV6-3	few	CASSYSRSGREQYF	TGTGCCAGCAGTTACTCGAGGTCTGGCCGGGAGCAGTACTTC
-	TRBJ2-1	TRBV7-6	many	CASSPRTDYNEQFF	TGTGCCAGCAGCCCCCGGACGGACTACAATGAGCAGTTCTTC
TRBD1	TRBJ1-2	TRBV12-3/TRBV12-4	few	CASSLGQGGGYGYTF	TGTGCCAGCAGTTTAGGACAGGGAGGGGGCTATGGCTACACCTTC
TRBD1	TRBJ2-2	TRBV20-1	-	CSARPTGVTGELFF	TGCAGTGCTAGACCGACAGGGGTCACCGGGGAGCTGTTTTTT
-	TRBJ2-3	TRBV20-1	-	CSAERWDPDQFTDTQYF	TGCAGTGCTGAACGATGGGACCCGGACCAATTCACAGATACGCAGTATTTT
TRBD1	TRBJ2-1	TRBV28	many	CASNGPGQGENEQFF	TGTGCCAGCAACGGACCGGGACAGGGTGAAAATGAGCAGTTCTTC
-	TRBJ1-5	TRBV6-5	-	CASRTGPTGDQPQHF	TGTGCCAGCAGGACGGGACCTACTGGGGATCAGCCCCAGCATTTT
TRBD1	TRBJ1-5	TRBV7-3	few	CASSAGTGRNQPQHF	TGTGCCAGCAGCGCCGGGACAGGTCGCAATCAGCCCCAGCATTTT
-	TRBJ2-2	TRBV12-3/TRBV12-4	many	CASSFWGPNTGELFF	TGTGCCAGCAGTTTCTGGGGGCCGAACACCGGGGAGCTGTTTTTT
TRBD2	TRBJ2-7	TRBV5-1	-	CASSVGRQMRFEQYF	TGCGCCAGCAGCGTCGGGAGGCAGATGCGTTTCGAGCAGTACTTC
-	TRBJ1-1	TRBV9	few	CASSAWTDTEAFF	TGTGCCAGCAGCGCCTGGACAGACACTGAAGCTTTCTTT
TRBD2	TRBJ2-1	TRBV4-2	many	CASSQGAGGQVGEQFF	TGTGCCAGCAGCCAAGGAGCGGGGGGGCAGGTGGGTGAGCAGTTCTTC
TRBD1	TRBJ2-7	TRBV7-6	-	CASRFGQTGNYEQYF	TGTGCCAGCAGATTTGGACAGACAGGGAACTACGAGCAGTACTTC